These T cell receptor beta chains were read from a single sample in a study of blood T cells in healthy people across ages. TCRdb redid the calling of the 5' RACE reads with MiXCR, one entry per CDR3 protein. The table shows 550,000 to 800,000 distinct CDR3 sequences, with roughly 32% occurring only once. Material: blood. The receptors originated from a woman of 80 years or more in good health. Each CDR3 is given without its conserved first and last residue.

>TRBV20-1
SADFGTANTEAF
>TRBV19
ASSIGNIQY
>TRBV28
ASSSVRGGVGNQPQH
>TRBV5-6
ASRDRLYEQY
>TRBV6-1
ASKGRQQVAGELF
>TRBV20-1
SPRGNTEAF
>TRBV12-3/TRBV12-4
ASSSPGGGADTQY
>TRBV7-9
ASSSAQHSNQPQH
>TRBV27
ASSRVGDSSYNEQY
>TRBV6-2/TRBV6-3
ASSYSGRGSGEQY
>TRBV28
ASSCRSGANVLT
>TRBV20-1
SARAGGGRTQY
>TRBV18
ASSPLGPVSGPNTGELF